This TCR beta chain was identified in a study of blood T cell repertoires in COVID-19. The method was immunoSEQ multiplex PCR; TCRdb's version includes in-frame clones alone and lacks a portion of them. The data contain approximately 150,000 clones, 88% of them singletons. The CDR3 contains 16 residues. CDR1 is SGHTA and CDR2 is FQGNSA in the germline V gene. Deletions cut 3 bases from V and 4 bases from J, with 18 bases between. V gene TRBV7-2 combines with J gene TRBJ1-2; no clear D gene. Material: peripheral blood. This receptor was taken from a human donor in a cohort sampled during active COVID-19. For the CDR3, the DNA is TGTGCCAGCAGCTTCCTCTCCGGGTCCTCCCTCTATGGCTACACCTTC. This translates into CASSFLSGSSLYGYTF.